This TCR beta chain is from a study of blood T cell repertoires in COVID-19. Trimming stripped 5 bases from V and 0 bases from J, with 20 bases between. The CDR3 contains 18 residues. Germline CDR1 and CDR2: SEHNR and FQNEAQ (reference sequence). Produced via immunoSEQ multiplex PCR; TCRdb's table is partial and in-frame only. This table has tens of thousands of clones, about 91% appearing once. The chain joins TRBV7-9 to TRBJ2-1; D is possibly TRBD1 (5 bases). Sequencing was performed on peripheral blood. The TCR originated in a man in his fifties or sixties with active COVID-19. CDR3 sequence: CASSKRQTPMSSYNEQFF. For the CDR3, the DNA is TGTGCCAGCAGCAAAAGACAGACCCCCATGAGCTCCTACAATGAGCAGTTCTTC.